This T cell receptor (beta chain) is drawn from a study of T cell responses to AZD1222 COVID-19 vaccine. About this clone: What it recognizes is unknown.

Study-level points and caveats: Spike-specific TCR breadth and depth went up after people got two AZD1222 doses. The donor group comprised mostly white British people and more females; the analysis possibly underestimated clonal diversity. Seropositive AZD1222 recipients at baseline numbered only 5 or 6.

This CDR3 is 16 amino acids long. The germline V gene has CDR1 SGHRS and CDR2 YFSETQ. Deletions cut 0 bases from V and 7 bases from J, with 17 bases between. Produced via immunoSEQ multiplex PCR; TCRdb's table is partial and in-frame only. The sample includes 140,000 or so clones, around 92% of them seen just once. The sequences come from peripheral blood, collected after recovery from COVID-19. This chain uses TRBV5-1 with TRBJ2-1; a weak D match, TRBD1 (6 bases). This receptor was identified in an adult who had recovered from COVID-19. The CDR3 nucleotides are TGCGCCAGCAGCTTGGAGGGGACCCCCCAGGGGAATGAGCAGTTCTTC. It is translated as CASSLEGTPQGNEQFF.